Below are 16 T cell receptor beta chains sequenced from a single sample in a study of T cell repertoires in cytomegalovirus infection. TCRdb fed the reads into MiXCR, producing one record per CDR3 protein. The sample yields approximately 180,000 distinct CDR3 sequences, 8.5% to 10% seen once. The specimen sequenced was PBMCs. The receptors were sampled from a human donor in good health (CMV status not recorded). Some clones in this sample may be carry-over from other donors' samples.

This clonotype showed up just a few times. The CDR3 DNA is TGTGCCAGCAGTCGCATCGGACTAGCGGGCCAAGAGACCCAGTACTTC. This encodes CASSRIGLAGQETQYF. The rearrangement joins TRBV7-2 to TRBJ2-5; 11 bases match TRBD2. With V trimmed by 6 bases and J by 1 base, 7 bases remained unmatched. In germline, CDR1 is SGHTA, CDR2 FQGNSA. The CDR3 extends over 16 amino acids.

The chain combines TRBV20-1 with TRBJ1-1, with 8 bases fitting TRBD1. Trimming took 5 bases from V and 4 from J; bases not matched to a gene: 3. The CDR3 is 12 amino acids. CDR1 is DFQATT, CDR2 SNEGSKA, per germline (reference sequence). The DNA of the CDR3 is TGCAGTGCTGCAACAGGGGGCACTGAAGCTTTCTTT. Its protein is CSAATGGTEAFF.

This clonotype was recorded many times. The genes are TRBV11-2 and TRBJ2-3; D is unresolved. Germline V gene sequence: CDR1 SGHAT, CDR2 FQNNGV. The CDR3 is 12 amino acids. With 5 bases removed from V and 0 bases from J, the gap between germline ends came to 3 bases. The chain's CDR3 is CASSQSTDTQYF. As DNA, the CDR3 is TGTGCCAGCAGCCAAAGCACAGATACGCAGTATTTT.

This clonotype has only a few counts. This sequence joins TRBV6-2 or TRBV6-3 and TRBJ1-1; 7 bases match TRBD1. This CDR3 is 14 amino acids long. With 10 bases clipped from V and 1 base from J, the junction kept 9 bases outside the gene matches. Germline lookup yields CDR1 MNHEY and CDR2 SVGEGT. CDR3 in amino acids: CATFSRGRNTEAFF. The CDR3 coding sequence is TGTGCCACCTTTTCAAGGGGGCGGAACACTGAAGCTTTCTTT.

This clonotype occurred many times. The J gene is TRBJ2-1, the V gene TRBV7-2; TRBD2 agrees at 10 bases. Unmatched junction bases numbered 21, after V lost 0 bases and J lost 4 bases. The CDR3 sequence is 22 residues long. The germline CDR1 and CDR2 sequences are SGHTA and FQGNSA. The CDR3 sequence: CASSLASSGRARGAWQYNEQFF. DNA for the CDR3: TGTGCCAGCAGCTTAGCGTCCAGCGGGAGGGCCAGAGGGGCGTGGCAATACAATGAGCAGTTCTTC. The complete variable domain, with remaining parts taken from reference TRBV7-2 and TRBJ2-1, reads GAGVSQSPSNKVTEKGKDVELRCDPISGHTALYWYRQSLGQGLEFLIYFQGNSAPDKSGLPSDRFSAERTGGSVSTLTIQRTQQEDSAVYLCASSLASSGRARGAWQYNEQFFGPGTRLTVL.

This clonotype occurred many times. The chain uses TRBV7-2 and TRBJ2-3, with TRBD1 as a possible D gene (7 bases). Germline values: CDR1 SGHTA, CDR2 FQGNSA. V was pared by 4 bases and J by 1 base, with 21 bases between. This CDR3 is 18 amino acids long. DNA for the CDR3: TGTGCCAGCAGCTCGTCCGCCCGGAGGGGGCGTGGCACAGATACGCAGTATTTT. It codes for CASSSSARRGRGTDTQYF.

Many counts were recorded for this clonotype. The chain couples TRBV10-3 to TRBJ2-1, with 11 bases identical to TRBD2. Germline V CDR1 and CDR2: ENHRY, SYGVKD. CDR3 length equals 15 residues. V lost 6 bases and J lost 5; bases outside the gene matches: 6. The CDR3 DNA follows: TGTGCCATCAGACGAGCTAGCGGGGGGAACAATGAGCAGTTCTTC. Residues: CAIRRASGGNNEQFF.

This clonotype was found many times. This chain joins TRBV7-2 and TRBJ2-3, with 13 bases lining up with TRBD2. The CDR3 sequence is 16 residues long. Germline V gene lookup returns CDR1 SGHTA and CDR2 FQGNSA. Trimming removed 4 bases from V and 7 bases from J; junction bases left unmatched: 8. In DNA, the CDR3 is TGTGCCAGCAGCTACATGACTAGCGGGGGGTCGTATACGCAGTATTTT. Amino acids: CASSYMTSGGSYTQYF.

This clonotype was counted between two and nine times. The J gene is TRBJ1-1, the V gene TRBV5-1; unclear D gene. Germline V gene lookup returns CDR1 SGHRS and CDR2 YFSETQ. This CDR3 region has 15 residues. Trimming removed 4 bases at V and 0 bases at J, with 13 bases between. Here the CDR3 reads CASSPSHTMNTEAFF. The CDR3, as DNA: TGCGCCAGCAGCCCCTCCCACACGATGAACACTGAAGCTTTCTTT.

This clonotype was picked up a small number of times. V usage is TRBV7-8 and J usage is TRBJ2-1; possibly TRBD1 for D (6 bases). CDR3 size: 15 residues. In germline, CDR1 is SGHVS, CDR2 FQNEAQ. Trimming removed 2 bases at V and 2 bases at J, with 10 bases between. The DNA for the CDR3 is TGTGCCAGCAGCTTAAGGACAGCAACCTACAATGAGCAGTTCTTC. This sequence encodes CASSLRTATYNEQFF.

In this sample, this clonotype turned up a few times. The chain combines TRBV19 with TRBJ2-3; 10 positions match TRBD2. J gave up 3 bases and V 5 bases, and 8 bases lay outside the gene matches. The CDR3 contains 16 residues. Germline V lookup: CDR1 LNHDA, CDR2 SQIVND (reference sequence). Here the CDR3 DNA reads TGTGCCAGTAGTGTGGGGATAGCGGGAGGAACAGATACGCAGTATTTT. Translating gives CASSVGIAGGTDTQYF.

This clonotype was detected ten times or more. This sequence joins TRBV12-3 or TRBV12-4 and TRBJ1-2; a possible D gene is TRBD1 (5 bases). This CDR3 region has 15 residues. The V and J ends lost 5 bases and 2 bases respectively, with 15 bases between them. DNA for the CDR3: TGTGCCAGCAGTACCTTCTTAGGGGACAACTATGGCTACACCTTC. This codes for CASSTFLGDNYGYTF.

The chain joins TRBV20-1 to TRBJ1-1; D is ambiguous. The germline V and J ends were trimmed by 2 bases and 5 bases, with 15 bases remaining between them. CDR1 and CDR2 from the germline V gene are DFQATT and SNEGSKA (reference sequence). The CDR3 runs 14 residues. CDR3 nucleotides: TGCAGTGCTAGACAGCCTTTATGGGAGACTGAAGCTTTCTTT. Its translation is CSARQPLWETEAFF.

The chain is built from TRBV3-1 and TRBJ2-3; 8 nucleotides agree with TRBD1. V gave up 1 base and J gave up 4 bases; unmatched junction bases: 4. Germline assignment: CDR1 LGHDT and CDR2 YNNKEL (reference sequence). The length of the CDR3 is 15 residues. For the CDR3, the DNA is TGTGCCAGCAGCCAAGGCCCGACAGGGGCAGATACGCAGTATTTT. Translation gives CASSQGPTGADTQYF.

Of note for this clonotype: This clone may be a read error of a much larger clone one base away. V usage is TRBV4-1 and J usage is TRBJ1-5, with D possibly TRBD1 on 6 matching bases. This CDR3 spans 18 amino acids. CDR1 MGHRA and CDR2 YSYEKL come from the germline V gene. As DNA, the CDR3 is TGCACCAGCAGCCAAGATTTGGGGGGGGCAGGAAACAATCAGCCCCAGCATTTT. Translating gives CTSSQDLGGAGNNQPQHF.

The chain joins TRBV24-1 to TRBJ2-1; perhaps TRBD2 as D (5 bases). Germline V gene lookup returns CDR1 KGHDR and CDR2 SFDVKD. The CDR3 contains 14 residues. Trimming stripped 3 bases from V and 5 bases from J, with 10 bases between. The CDR3 protein is CATSDLRLNNEQFF. The DNA for the CDR3 is TGTGCCACCAGTGATCTGAGACTAAACAATGAGCAGTTCTTC.